This T cell receptor beta chain is from a study of blood T cell repertoires in COVID-19. At the level of the study: Specimens from acute and convalescent COVID-19 originated in the United States, Italy and Spain. The analysed material was cDNA or gDNA that came from T cells, B-cell-depleted T cells, or PBMCs.

This clone was seen a few times. V lost 4 bases, J lost 0 bases, and 9 bases lay in between. This CDR3 is built from 14 residues. Germline CDR1 reads GTSNPN; CDR2 reads SVGIG (reference sequence). TCRdb's table, derived via immunoSEQ multiplex PCR, lists solely in-frame clones and lacks some. The table shows 300,000 or so clones, with roughly 84% occurring only once. The rearrangement joins TRBV30 to TRBJ2-2, with a tentative D call TRBD1 (5 bases). This clonotype originated in a man aged 45-65 years with active or convalescent COVID-19. Sequences were obtained from peripheral blood. The CDR3 loop reads CAWNRFTNTGELFF. The CDR3 DNA follows: TGTGCCTGGAACAGGTTCACGAACACCGGGGAGCTGTTTTTT.